The 23 T cell receptor beta chains below all came from one sample that was sequenced in a study of tumor and adjacent non-tumor tissue in lung cancer. TCRbeta libraries were built with three rounds of nested PCR, modified from ARM-PCR. Each CDR3 protein is one row after TCRdb ran MiXCR on the multiplex PCR reads. In the table there are tens of thousands of distinct CDR3 sequences, around two thirds of which are singletons. The template was RNA from unsorted bulk tissue. This non-tumor lung sample came from over 3 cm beyond the tumor edge. Material: distant non-tumor lung tissue. The receptors shown here come from a woman in her forties or fifties with non-small cell lung cancer.

Only a few counts were recorded for this clonotype. The V and J genes are TRBV9 and TRBJ2-2; 8 bases align to TRBD2. Germline loops: CDR1 SGDLS, CDR2 YYNGEE. This CDR3 contains 14 residues. The J segment lost 4 bases and the V segment lost 5 bases, leaving 4 bases of the junction unmatched. The CDR3 DNA follows: TGTGCCAGCAGAGCGGGAGCCGGCACCGGGGAGCTGTTTTTT. Its translation is CASRAGAGTGELFF.

As regards this clonotype: Because the CDR3 is missing its conserved closing phenylalanine or tryptophan, this is likely a read error. This chain connects TRBV20-1 to TRBJ2-7; D possibly corresponds to TRBD2 (6 bases). Germline-derived CDR1 and CDR2 are DFQATT and SNEGSKA (reference sequence). The CDR3 contains 16 residues. The CDR3 region is CSARPLREADDYGQYY. The CDR3 DNA sequence: TGCAGTGCTAGGCCCCTTAGGGAGGCGGACGATTACGGGCAGTACTAC.

As regards this clonotype: A read error may be the cause here, since a much bigger clone is one base away. The chain employs TRBV10-3 and TRBJ2-1; D call uncertain. Germline values: CDR1 ENHRY, CDR2 SYGVKD. V was shortened by 3 bases and J by 13 bases, with 10 bases between the two germline ends. The CDR3 has 11 amino acids. The CDR3 DNA reads TGTGCCATCAGTGACTCGGGTGACCAGTTCTTC. Translation: CAISDSGDQFF.

A remark on this clonotype: The final CDR3 position lacks the conserved phenylalanine or tryptophan, pointing to a likely read error. The limits of the CDR3 on the DNA are not certain, so only TCRdb's listed CDR3 is given. The genes are TRBV11-2 and TRBJ2-2. The germline V gene encodes CDR1 SGHAT and CDR2 FQNNGV. Termini included, the CDR3 measures 15 amino acids. CDR3: CASSLEAAAMRELFL.

The chain has TRBV4-1 and TRBJ2-3, with D possibly being TRBD2 (5 bases). The V gene lost 7 bases and the J gene lost 1 base, with 15 bases spanning the gap. This CDR3 has 15 residues. The germline gives CDR1 MGHRA, CDR2 YSYEKL. CDR3 coding DNA: TGCGCCAGCAACCAGACGGGAATACGCACAGATACGCAGTATTTT. Translating gives CASNQTGIRTDTQYF.

The chain combines TRBV28 with TRBJ2-1; the D call may be TRBD1 or TRBD2 (5 bases each). Germline V gives CDR1 MDHEN, CDR2 SYDVKM. Trimming cost V 2 bases and J 3 bases, with 11 bases left between them. The CDR3 is 15 amino acids. In nucleotides, the CDR3 is TGTGCCAGCAGTTTACACCCAGGGAGCTACAATGAGCAGTTCTTC. Amino acid sequence: CASSLHPGSYNEQFF.

This sequence joins TRBV4-1 and TRBJ2-3, with D maybe TRBD2 (6 bases). Germline-derived CDR1 and CDR2 are MGHRA and YSYEKL. The CDR3 length is 13 residues. The CDR3 is CDSSQGGVDTQYF. DNA of the CDR3: TGCGATAGCAGCCAAGGAGGGGTGGATACGCAGTATTTT.

This clonotype has a count of ten or more. The chain joins TRBV29-1 to TRBJ2-1; TRBD2 might be the D (5 bases). CDR1 is SQVTM and CDR2 is ANQGSEA in the germline V gene. CDR3 size: 13 residues. The germline V and J ends were trimmed by 4 bases and 7 bases, with 14 bases remaining between them. CDR3 loop: CSVGVLAPNEQFF. CDR3 DNA: TGCAGCGTTGGTGTCCTAGCCCCTAATGAGCAGTTCTTC.

Concerning this clonotype itself: At one end, the junction sequence differs from germline, possibly due to a read error. The chain is built from TRBV20-1 and TRBJ2-1, with 7 positions matching TRBD2. The germline CDR1 and CDR2 sequences are DFQATT and SNEGSKA (reference sequence). This CDR3 has 14 amino acids. The CDR3 sequence: CTASGRYSYDEQFF. DNA of the CDR3: TGCACTGCTAGCGGAAGATACTCCTACGATGAGCAGTTCTTC.

The chain combines TRBV12-3 or TRBV12-4 with TRBJ1-5; 7 bases fit TRBD1. J was trimmed by 2 bases and V by 5 bases; bases with no gene match: 3. CDR3 length: 14 residues. The CDR3: CASSNTGGNQPQHF. The DNA of the CDR3 is TGTGCCAGCAGTAACACAGGGGGCAATCAGCCCCAGCATTTT.

This clonotype is termed medium-sized. The V gene is TRBV29-1, the J gene TRBJ1-2; 8 bases are a match to TRBD1. V lost 0 bases and J lost 7; bases outside the gene matches: 16. Germline V lookup: CDR1 SQVTM, CDR2 ANQGSEA. The CDR3 consists of 17 residues. Written as DNA, the CDR3 is TGCAGCGTTGAAGATCTTACCGGGGGTCAGGGGGCCGGTGGCTACACCTTC. Amino acid sequence: CSVEDLTGGQGAGGYTF.

This clonotype was observed at least ten times. The rearrangement uses TRBV7-8 and TRBJ2-5; TRBD1 is a possible D gene (6 bases). The germline CDR1 and CDR2 sequences are SGHVS and FQNEAQ. The CDR3 spans 15 residues. V shed 1 base and J shed 2 bases, with 11 bases lying between them. DNA for the CDR3: TGTGCCAGCAGCTTAGGAACAGGGTATCAAGAGACCCAGTACTTC. The encoded protein is CASSLGTGYQETQYF.

About this clonotype: A much larger clone differs from this one at a single base, so this may be a read error. The genes are TRBV6-1 and TRBJ2-7; 11 nucleotides agree with TRBD2. This CDR3 is 15 amino acids long. Germline V gene sequence: CDR1 MNHNS, CDR2 SASEGT. The junction had 9 bases not matched to a gene; V was cut back by 6 bases and J by 5 bases. For the CDR3, the DNA is TGTGCCAGCAGCCCTACTAGCGGGGGCAGGAACGAGCAGTACTTC. Protein: CASSPTSGGRNEQYF.

As concerns this clonotype: Being one base from a much bigger clone, this may be a read error. This chain joins TRBV6-1 and TRBJ1-1; 10 bases fit TRBD1. The CDR3 is 16 amino acids. Germline assignment: CDR1 MNHNS and CDR2 SASEGT. V shed 10 bases, J shed 0 bases, and the junction held 11 bases outside the gene matches. The CDR3 spells CANRTGGAPVNTEAFF. The CDR3 coding sequence is TGTGCCAACAGGACAGGGGGTGCGCCGGTGAACACTGAAGCTTTCTTT.

The J gene is TRBJ2-7, the V gene TRBV20-1; the D call may be TRBD1 or TRBD2 (5 bases each). This CDR3 has 17 residues. Germline V gene data show CDR1 as DFQATT and CDR2 as SNEGSKA (reference sequence). V lost 6 bases and J lost 8, with 32 bases in between. The CDR3: CSALGQGLAGAIHKQYF. CDR3 nucleotide sequence: TGCAGTGCCCTGGGGCAGGGTCTAGCAGGAGCCATCCACAAGCAGTACTTC.

The table lists this clonotype with a few counts. An end of the junction does not agree with germline; a read error may underlie this. The chain uses TRBV29-1 and TRBJ2-5; D is unclear. This CDR3 has 10 residues. Germline V lookup: CDR1 SQVTM, CDR2 ANQGSEA. CDR3 sequence (DNA): TGCGGCGCTACGACCCCGAGGACCCTATTC. It is translated as CGATTPRTLF.

This clonotype showed up many times. V and J are TRBV6-2 or TRBV6-3 and TRBJ2-3, with TRBD2 identical over 12 bases. The CDR3 has 19 residues. Germline CDR1 reads MNHEY; CDR2 reads SVGEGT. Trimming cost V 0 bases and J 0 bases; bases outside gene matches: 7. CDR3 DNA: TGTGCCAGCAGTTACTCGACCGCTAGCGGGAGGGCTAGCACAGATACGCAGTATTTT. Protein: CASSYSTASGRASTDTQYF.

Concerning this clonotype itself: Germline is not matched at one junction end, which may reflect a read error. This rearrangement joins TRBV6-2 or TRBV6-3 to TRBJ1-2; D is possibly TRBD1 (5 bases). This CDR3 has 14 amino acids. Germline-derived CDR1 and CDR2 are MNHEY and SVGEGT. The CDR3 DNA reads TGTGCCAGCAGCCGTGGACAAGGGCAGGATGGCTACATCTTC. Translated: CASSRGQGQDGYIF.

This clonotype was found many times. The chain employs TRBV29-1 and TRBJ1-1, with D uncertain. There are 13 residues in the CDR3. The germline V gene encodes CDR1 SQVTM and CDR2 ANQGSEA. Trimming removed 7 bases from V and 1 base from J, with 13 bases in between. CDR3 DNA sequence: TGCAGCGATACAAGGACGGCGAACACTGAAGCTTTCTTT. This translates into CSDTRTANTEAFF.

About this clonotype itself: A much larger clone lies one base from this, so it may be a read error. The CDR3 region is CASTLPGGEQFF. In nucleotides, the CDR3 is TGTGCCAGCACCCTACCCGGCGGTGAGCAGTTCTTC. The chain employs TRBV6-1 and TRBJ2-1; D not certain. The CDR3 length is 12 residues. V was pared by 7 bases and J by 9 bases, with 13 bases between. Germline values: CDR1 MNHNS, CDR2 SASEGT.

Remarks on this clonotype: This may stem from a read error, because a much larger clone lies one nucleotide away. The genes are TRBV7-9 and TRBJ1-6, with 7 bases aligning to TRBD1. The CDR3 is 14 amino acids. The germline gives CDR1 SEHNR, CDR2 FQNEAQ (reference sequence). CDR3 in amino acids: CASSAGQDNSPLYF. As DNA, the CDR3 is TGTGCCAGCAGCGCCGGACAGGATAATTCACCCCTCTACTTT.

The V call is TRBV9, the J call TRBJ2-1, with a possible D match to TRBD2 (6 bases). CDR1 SGDLS and CDR2 YYNGEE come from the germline V gene. This CDR3 region has 17 residues. V shed 3 bases and J shed 6 bases, with 22 bases lying between them. CDR3 amino acids: CASSAHPRLEGINEQFF. CDR3 DNA: TGTGCCAGCAGCGCTCATCCAAGACTAGAAGGAATCAATGAGCAGTTCTTC.

As for this clonotype: With a much larger clone just one base away, this may be a read error. This rearrangement joins TRBV12-3 or TRBV12-4 to TRBJ2-7; no firm D call. The germline V and J ends were trimmed by 3 bases and 10 bases, with 13 bases remaining between them. The CDR3 has 12 amino acids. CDR3 sequence (DNA): TGTGCCAGCAGTTTGGTTTTTGGAGACCAGTACTTC. This encodes CASSLVFGDQYF.